A selection of T cell receptor beta chains follows, all from one sample in a study of shared clonotypes between healthy human individuals. Clones were sequenced by immunoSEQ multiplex PCR, and TCRdb holds only the in-frame ones, with some missing. The sample records roughly 2.2 million clones, less than 95% being singletons. Material for sequencing was naive CD4+ T cells from PBMCs. All receptors come from a young man in good health. Some clones in this sample may be carry-over from other donors' samples. Each CDR3 is given with its conserved first and last residue. A D gene is named only where the DNA matches it firmly. Size is omitted from some rows. Given values are once, few, many or a class for expanded clones.

V gene: TRBV5-5
J gene: TRBJ1-1
clone size: .
D gene: .
CDR3 DNA: TGTGCCAGCAGCCCAAACCCGACAGCGAACACTGAAGCTTTCTTT
CDR3 protein: CASSPNPTANTEAFF

V gene: TRBV28
J gene: TRBJ1-1
clone size: .
D gene: .
CDR3 DNA: TGTGCCAGCTTAGCAACTGCTGAAGCTTTCTTT
CDR3 protein: CASLATAEAFF

V gene: TRBV18
J gene: TRBJ2-1
clone size: .
D gene: TRBD2
CDR3 DNA: TGTGCCAGCTCACCACCCGGGCTAGCGGGGGGCCGGGGAAATGAGCAGTTCTTC
CDR3 protein: CASSPPGLAGGRGNEQFF

V gene: TRBV10-3
J gene: TRBJ1-1
clone size: .
D gene: TRBD1
CDR3 DNA: TGTGCCATCACGCTAGGGGGCTGGGGCACTGAAGCTTTCTTT
CDR3 protein: CAITLGGWGTEAFF

V gene: TRBV9
J gene: TRBJ1-1
clone size: .
D gene: .
CDR3 DNA: TGTGCCAGCAGCGCCCGGGGGAACATGAACACTGAAGCTTTCTTT
CDR3 protein: CASSARGNMNTEAFF

V gene: TRBV28
J gene: TRBJ2-7
clone size: many
D gene: TRBD2
CDR3 DNA: TGTGCCAGCAGTGAGTCTCTTAGCGGGAGGGTCTCCTCCTACGAGCAGTACTTC
CDR3 protein: CASSESLSGRVSSYEQYF

V gene: TRBV6-1
J gene: TRBJ2-7
clone size: .
D gene: .
CDR3 DNA: TGTGCCAGCAGTGAAGCGTACGGCGGGCACTACTCCTACGAGCAGTACTTC
CDR3 protein: CASSEAYGGHYSYEQYF

V gene: TRBV5-4
J gene: TRBJ2-5
clone size: once
D gene: .
CDR3 DNA: TGTGCCAGCAGCCAAGGACAAGCCCAAGAGACCCAGTACTTC
CDR3 protein: CASSQGQAQETQYF

V gene: TRBV30
J gene: TRBJ1-2
clone size: .
D gene: TRBD1
CDR3 DNA: TGTGCCTGGAGTGTGGTAGGGGGCGCGTTTACTAACTATGGCTACACCTTC
CDR3 protein: CAWSVVGGAFTNYGYTF

V gene: TRBV7-9
J gene: TRBJ2-7
clone size: .
D gene: .
CDR3 DNA: TGTGCCAGCAGCTTAAGGGGGGTCCCCTACGAGCAGTACTTC
CDR3 protein: CASSLRGVPYEQYF

V gene: TRBV5-4
J gene: TRBJ2-3
clone size: .
D gene: TRBD2
CDR3 DNA: TGTGCCAGCAGCTTGTTAGCGGGCACAAATACGCAGTATTTT
CDR3 protein: CASSLLAGTNTQYF

V gene: TRBV4-1
J gene: TRBJ1-2
clone size: .
D gene: .
CDR3 DNA: TGCGCCAGCAGCCAAGATATCGGCGAAAACTATGGCTACACCTTC
CDR3 protein: CASSQDIGENYGYTF

V gene: TRBV4-1
J gene: TRBJ2-2
clone size: .
D gene: .
CDR3 DNA: TGCGCCAGCAGCCCTAGGGGGGCGCCGAACACCGGGGAGCTGTTTTTT
CDR3 protein: CASSPRGAPNTGELFF

V gene: TRBV9
J gene: TRBJ2-3
clone size: .
D gene: TRBD2
CDR3 DNA: TGTGCCAGCAGCGGCGGGAGCACTTCGCCCGGAGATACGCAGTATTTT
CDR3 protein: CASSGGSTSPGDTQYF

V gene: TRBV15
J gene: TRBJ2-3
clone size: .
D gene: .
CDR3 DNA: TGTGCCACCAGCAGAGCTGGAGTGTCGGGGTATTTT
CDR3 protein: CATSRAGVSGYF

V gene: TRBV29-1
J gene: TRBJ2-3
clone size: .
D gene: .
CDR3 DNA: TGCAGCGTTGGCAGGGTGGGCACAGATACGCAGTATTTT
CDR3 protein: CSVGRVGTDTQYF

V gene: TRBV5-4
J gene: TRBJ2-7
clone size: .
D gene: .
CDR3 DNA: TGTGCCAGCAGTACTGCAGGCTTGGCCTGGGGCGAGCAGTACTTC
CDR3 protein: CASSTAGLAWGEQYF

V gene: TRBV28
J gene: TRBJ2-1
clone size: .
D gene: TRBD2
CDR3 DNA: TGTGCCAGCAGCCAAGGACTAGCGGGAAGGGGTGAGCAGTTCTTC
CDR3 protein: CASSQGLAGRGEQFF

V gene: TRBV5-4
J gene: TRBJ2-7
clone size: .
D gene: TRBD2
CDR3 DNA: TGTGCCAGCAGCTTAGCGGGGGACTACTACGAGCAGTACTTC
CDR3 protein: CASSLAGDYYEQYF

V gene: TRBV30
J gene: TRBJ2-7
clone size: .
D gene: TRBD1
CDR3 DNA: TGTGCCTGGAGCCCCGACAGGGGGCTCGAGCAGTACTTC
CDR3 protein: CAWSPDRGLEQYF

V gene: TRBV6-1
J gene: TRBJ2-7
clone size: .
D gene: .
CDR3 DNA: TGTGCCAGCAGTGAACGGGGGTTCTACGAGCAGTACTTC
CDR3 protein: CASSERGFYEQYF

V gene: TRBV7-2
J gene: TRBJ2-7
clone size: .
D gene: .
CDR3 DNA: TGTGCCAGCAGCCCGGGGGTGGAGCAGTACTTC
CDR3 protein: CASSPGVEQYF

V gene: TRBV28
J gene: TRBJ2-2
clone size: .
D gene: .
CDR3 DNA: TGTGCCAGCAGTTTTAGGGACACCCGAACGAGCGGGGAGCTGTTTTTT
CDR3 protein: CASSFRDTRTSGELFF

V gene: TRBV5-1
J gene: TRBJ2-1
clone size: .
D gene: TRBD1
CDR3 DNA: TGCGCCAGCAGCGAGCAGACAGGGACGCAGTTCTTC
CDR3 protein: CASSEQTGTQFF

V gene: TRBV30
J gene: TRBJ1-2
clone size: .
D gene: .
CDR3 DNA: TGTGCCTGGAGTGCTCGGGCTGGCTACACCTTC
CDR3 protein: CAWSARAGYTF

V gene: TRBV4-2
J gene: TRBJ2-7
clone size: .
D gene: TRBD1
CDR3 DNA: TGTGCCACCTCCCTTGCCGGGACAGGCCCCTACGAGCAGTACTTC
CDR3 protein: CATSLAGTGPYEQYF

V gene: TRBV7-7
J gene: TRBJ2-7
clone size: .
D gene: TRBD2
CDR3 DNA: TGTGCCAGCAGCGCTACTAGCGGGAGCTCCTACGAGCAGTACTTC
CDR3 protein: CASSATSGSSYEQYF

V gene: TRBV28
J gene: TRBJ2-7
clone size: .
D gene: .
CDR3 DNA: TGTGCCAGCACCGGGGTCCGCGAGCAGTACTTC
CDR3 protein: CASTGVREQYF

V gene: TRBV2
J gene: TRBJ2-5
clone size: .
D gene: .
CDR3 DNA: TGTGCCAGCAGTGGACTAGGAGAGACCCAGTACTTC
CDR3 protein: CASSGLGETQYF

V gene: TRBV7-3
J gene: TRBJ2-1
clone size: .
D gene: .
CDR3 DNA: TGTGCCAGCAGCCCCGCGGGATCCTACAATGAGCAGTTCTTC
CDR3 protein: CASSPAGSYNEQFF

V gene: TRBV6-5
J gene: TRBJ2-5
clone size: .
D gene: .
CDR3 DNA: TGTGCCAGCAGTTACTTGGAGGGAGAGACCCAGTACTTC
CDR3 protein: CASSYLEGETQYF

V gene: TRBV5-4
J gene: TRBJ2-5
clone size: .
D gene: TRBD1
CDR3 DNA: TGTGCCAGCAGCTCGAGGGGGCTAGAGACCCAGTACTTC
CDR3 protein: CASSSRGLETQYF

V gene: TRBV7-9
J gene: TRBJ2-5
clone size: .
D gene: .
CDR3 DNA: TGTGCCAGCAGCCCAGACAGAATCGGGTTTGGAGAGACCCAGTACTTC
CDR3 protein: CASSPDRIGFGETQYF

V gene: TRBV27
J gene: TRBJ2-3
clone size: .
D gene: TRBD2
CDR3 DNA: TGTGCCAGCAGTACCCGACTAGCGGGAGGCGGGGATACGCAGTATTTT
CDR3 protein: CASSTRLAGGGDTQYF

V gene: TRBV5-1
J gene: TRBJ2-6
clone size: .
D gene: .
CDR3 DNA: TGCGCCAGCTCCGCTGGGTCTAACTCTGGGGCCAACGTCCTGACTTTC
CDR3 protein: CASSAGSNSGANVLTF

V gene: TRBV7-2
J gene: TRBJ2-7
clone size: .
D gene: .
CDR3 DNA: TGTGCCAGCAGCCCCGGGGGAGTGTCCTCGCCGTACTTC
CDR3 protein: CASSPGGVSSPYF

V gene: TRBV15
J gene: TRBJ2-7
clone size: .
D gene: .
CDR3 DNA: TGTGCCACCAGCAGAGACCCGCAGGGTTCCTACGAGCAGTACTTC
CDR3 protein: CATSRDPQGSYEQYF

V gene: TRBV6-5
J gene: TRBJ1-1
clone size: .
D gene: .
CDR3 DNA: TGTGCCAGCAGTTACTCGCCGGCGGGGACTGAAGCTTTCTTT
CDR3 protein: CASSYSPAGTEAFF

V gene: TRBV27
J gene: TRBJ2-5
clone size: .
D gene: TRBD2
CDR3 DNA: TGTGCCAGCAGTTTATCAATCATAGCGGGAGTTGAGACCCAGTACTTC
CDR3 protein: CASSLSIIAGVETQYF

V gene: TRBV15
J gene: TRBJ2-2
clone size: .
D gene: .
CDR3 DNA: TGTGCCACCAGCAGAGACCATCCTACAGCGAACACCGGGGAGCTGTTTTTT
CDR3 protein: CATSRDHPTANTGELFF

V gene: TRBV27
J gene: TRBJ2-7
clone size: .
D gene: TRBD1
CDR3 DNA: TGTGCCAGCAGTTCCCTAGGACAGGGAGGAGGGGAGGTAAGGGCGCAGTACTTC
CDR3 protein: CASSSLGQGGGEVRAQYF

V gene: TRBV28
J gene: TRBJ1-2
clone size: .
D gene: TRBD1
CDR3 DNA: TGTGCCAGCAGTTGGACAGGGGGTAGTGGCTACACCTTC
CDR3 protein: CASSWTGGSGYTF

V gene: TRBV19
J gene: TRBJ2-3
clone size: .
D gene: TRBD1
CDR3 DNA: TGTGCCAGTAGCCTGGGACAGCGGTCGTTGGATACGCAGTATTTT
CDR3 protein: CASSLGQRSLDTQYF

V gene: TRBV5-6
J gene: TRBJ2-3
clone size: .
D gene: TRBD2
CDR3 DNA: TGTGCCAGCAGCTTGGGGGCTAGCGGGAGGGGAGATACGCAGTATTTT
CDR3 protein: CASSLGASGRGDTQYF

V gene: TRBV7-3
J gene: TRBJ2-1
clone size: .
D gene: TRBD1
CDR3 DNA: TGTGCCAGCAGCTTAAGACCGGGACAGGGGGACTACAATGAGCAGTTCTTC
CDR3 protein: CASSLRPGQGDYNEQFF

V gene: TRBV9
J gene: TRBJ2-6
clone size: .
D gene: .
CDR3 DNA: TGTGCCAGCAGCGTAGAAAGGGGTTGGGCTGGGGCCAACGTCCTGACTTTC
CDR3 protein: CASSVERGWAGANVLTF